The clone carrying this TCR beta chain was counted at least ten times. Its specificity is unknown. This record comes from a study of T cells after yellow fever vaccination. Points from the study as a whole: The bulk population could contribute abundant contaminating clonotypes to FACS-sorted repertoires.

Researchers made TCR cDNA using 5'RACE template switching, and this step added a universal primer site and UMIs. TCRdb analysed the 5' RACE reads with MiXCR anew, one entry per CDR3 protein. Seen here are roughly 120,000 distinct CDR3 sequences, about 7.8% observed once, and the top ten hold over 2.5%. The CDR3 sequence is 14 residues long. V lost 2 bases to trimming and J lost 6 bases, with 11 bases between them. Per the germline V gene, CDR1 is SGHAT and CDR2 is FQNNGV. The material sequenced was CD4+ T cells sorted from PBMCs, taken roughly 46 days after the first yellow fever vaccination. This receptor was identified in a man between 18 and 29 years old who received the YFV17D yellow fever vaccine. The V gene is TRBV11-2, the J gene TRBJ1-5; TRBD1 might be the D (6 bases). In DNA, the CDR3 is TGTGCCAGCAGCTTAATGGGGGCCGGTCAGCCCCAGCATTTT. Translation: CASSLMGAGQPQHF.